The sequence of this TCR beta chain was determined in a study of blood T cells in healthy people across ages. General observations from the study: Age brought a roughly linear fall in TCR beta diversity measured per million T cells. Donor CMV status, an unknown factor, possibly confounded changes in expanded clonotypes.

Isolated per sample were at least 6 million PBMCs. With regard to this clonotype: Its antigen is not known.

This CDR3 is 14 amino acids long. Germline V gene lookup returns CDR1 DFQATT and CDR2 SNEGSKA (reference sequence). The junction had 5 bases not matched to a gene; V was cut back by 2 bases and J by 3 bases. Together with a sample-barcoded 5' primer, a J-beta primer mix was included in a second PCR lasting roughly 6 to 12 cycles. Each of the samples gave a minimum of 2.5 million paired-end reads that contained CDR3. TCRdb passed the 5' RACE reads through MiXCR, listing each CDR3 protein once. The data hold under 2,000,000 distinct CDR3 sequences, with 49% observed a single time. This TCR was sampled from a woman aged 40-49 years in good health. The J gene is TRBJ2-3, the V gene TRBV20-1; 7 bases are a match to TRBD1. Sequencing input: blood. This CDR3 reads CSARKTGVTDTQYF. CDR3 sequence (DNA): TGCAGTGCTAGAAAAACAGGGGTAACAGATACGCAGTATTTT.